These 32 T cell receptor beta chains originate from one sample sequenced in a study of T cell changes during pregnancy in multiple sclerosis. TCRdb keeps only in-frame clones here, not all; method: immunoSEQ multiplex PCR. In the table there are under 55,000 clones, about 87% of which are singletons. The specimen comprised peripheral blood, sampled in the first trimester of pregnancy. The origin of the receptors is a female donor with multiple sclerosis, enrolled in a pregnancy study.

This clone was seen a few times. The V call is TRBV6-4, the J call TRBJ2-1, with 10 bases fitting TRBD2. Germline lookup yields CDR1 MRHNA and CDR2 SNTAGT. Trimming removed 0 bases from V and 8 bases from J; junction bases left unmatched: 4. The CDR3 covers 15 residues. CDR3 residues: CASSDSSGGAYEQFF. DNA of the CDR3: TGTGCCAGCAGTGACTCAAGCGGGGGGGCTTATGAGCAGTTCTTC.

This chain connects TRBV7-3 to TRBJ2-1; 8 bases are shared with TRBD1. The germline gives CDR1 SGHTA, CDR2 FQGTGA. With 5 bases clipped from V and 3 bases from J, the junction kept 6 bases outside the gene matches. CDR3 length: 15 amino acids. As DNA, the CDR3 is TGTGCCAGCAGCACTCGAGGGACAGGCTACAATGAGCAGTTCTTC. Its protein product is CASSTRGTGYNEQFF.

V gene TRBV2 combines with J gene TRBJ2-6, with TRBD1 matching over 9 bases. Per germline, CDR1 SNHLY and CDR2 FYNNEI. V was clipped by 8 bases and J by 2 bases; unmatched bases: 4. This CDR3 contains 15 residues. CDR3 sequence reads: CASGGQGAGANVLTF. CDR3 DNA: TGTGCCAGCGGGGGACAGGGCGCTGGGGCCAACGTCCTGACTTTC.

This sequence joins TRBV7-6 and TRBJ2-3; possible D gene TRBD1, 5 bases. CDR3 length: 14 residues. V lost 4 bases and J 0 bases, leaving 8 bases between the germline ends. Germline CDR1 SGHVS, CDR2 FNYEAQ. This chain's CDR3 is CASSSTDSTDTQYF. For the CDR3, the DNA is TGTGCCAGCAGCTCGACAGATAGCACAGATACGCAGTATTTT.

V is TRBV25-1 and J is TRBJ2-1, with 8 positions matching TRBD2. Trimming cost V 6 bases and J 8 bases; bases outside gene matches: 12. CDR3 length equals 15 residues. The germline V gene has CDR1 MGHDK and CDR2 SYGVNS. The CDR3 reads CASSWSSGAPDEQFF. CDR3 coding DNA: TGTGCCAGCAGCTGGAGTAGCGGGGCCCCAGATGAGCAGTTCTTC.

The chain uses TRBV11-3 and TRBJ2-1; 9 bases map to TRBD2. V lost 2 bases and J lost 4; bases outside the gene matches: 6. Per germline, CDR1 SGHNT and CDR2 YENEEA. The CDR3 spans 16 residues. The DNA of the CDR3 is TGTGCCAGCAGCTTAAGTGGCGGGGGGGTATACAATGAGCAGTTCTTC. This translates into CASSLSGGGVYNEQFF.

This rearrangement joins TRBV6-5 to TRBJ1-5; TRBD1 aligns across 7 bases. Germline-derived CDR1 and CDR2 are MNHEY and SVGAGI. This CDR3 contains 15 residues. V dropped 6 bases and J dropped 2; count of bases not matched to a gene: 7. DNA for the CDR3: TGTGCCAGCAGCCAACAGGGGCACGGCAATCAGCCCCAGCATTTT. This sequence encodes CASSQQGHGNQPQHF.

This sequence joins TRBV5-1 and TRBJ2-1; TRBD2 matches 9 bases. V lost 3 bases to trimming and J lost 7 bases; unmatched junction nucleotides: 5. The germline V gene has CDR1 SGHRS and CDR2 YFSETQ. The CDR3 loop spans 14 amino acids. The DNA for the CDR3 is TGCGCCAGCAGCTCGACTAGCGGAAGAAATGAGCAGTTCTTC. Translated, it gives CASSSTSGRNEQFF.

There are a few counts of this clone. At one end, the junction sequence differs from germline, possibly due to a read error. The chain is built from TRBV10-3 and TRBJ1-5; TRBD1 aligns across 9 bases. The CDR3 is made up of 12 amino acids. Germline values: CDR1 ENHRY, CDR2 SYGVKD. The CDR3 nucleotides are TGTGCCACTGCCGGGACAGGGATTCCTGAGAATTTT. This gives the protein CATAGTGIPENF.

The chain is built from TRBV7-9 and TRBJ2-2; 9 nucleotides agree with TRBD1. The CDR3 has 15 residues. Germline V CDR1 and CDR2: SEHNR, FQNEAQ (reference sequence). After removal of 7 bases from V and 4 bases from J, the junction contained 7 bases not matched to a gene. The CDR3 DNA is TGTGCCAGCATCAAGGGACAGGGCCTCACCGGGGAGCTGTTTTTT. Translating gives CASIKGQGLTGELFF.

The chain is built from TRBV2 and TRBJ2-1, with D perhaps matching TRBD1 (6 bases). This CDR3 is 15 amino acids long. Trimming pared 5 bases from V and 5 bases from J, leaving 16 bases between. Germline V gene sequence: CDR1 SNHLY, CDR2 FYNNEI. The chain's CDR3 is CASSYTGTHHNEQFF. The CDR3 coding sequence is TGTGCCAGCAGTTATACCGGGACACACCACAATGAGCAGTTCTTC.

The chain has TRBV10-3 and TRBJ2-3; 8 nucleotides agree with TRBD1. This CDR3 spans 15 amino acids. The V gene end was trimmed by 4 bases and the J gene end by 2 bases; junction bases not matched to a gene: 5. The V gene's germline CDR1 is ENHRY and CDR2 SYGVKD. The DNA for the CDR3 is TGTGCCATCAGTGTACAGGGGGGACTCACAGATACGCAGTATTTT. Its translation is CAISVQGGLTDTQYF.

The V and J genes are TRBV5-4 and TRBJ2-3; 9 bases line up with TRBD2. From germline, CDR1 is SGHNT and CDR2 YYREEE (reference sequence). The CDR3 has 16 residues. With V trimmed by 1 base and J by 2 bases, 5 bases remained unmatched. The chain's CDR3 is CASSLQRGAYTDTQYF. The CDR3 DNA reads TGTGCCAGCAGCTTGCAGCGGGGGGCTTACACAGATACGCAGTATTTT.

This clone was picked up one time. This rearrangement joins TRBV7-4 to TRBJ2-2; D remains unclear. V lost 8 bases and J lost 1, with 14 bases in between. The CDR3 runs 15 residues. In germline, CDR1 is SGHVT, CDR2 SQSDAQ. The CDR3, as DNA: TGTGCCAGCTGCTCCTGGCCGGGGAACACCGGGGAGCTGTTTTTT. The encoded protein is CASCSWPGNTGELFF.

This rearrangement joins TRBV5-4 to TRBJ2-3; 12 nucleotides agree with TRBD2. The CDR3 runs to 16 residues. V shed 2 bases and J 6 bases; nucleotides not matched to a gene: 7. Germline V gene lookup returns CDR1 SGHNT and CDR2 YYREEE (reference sequence). This CDR3 is CASSFLLAGGSDTQYF. DNA for the CDR3: TGTGCCAGCAGCTTCCTACTAGCGGGGGGATCGGATACGCAGTATTTT.

The gene calls are TRBV7-9 and TRBJ1-2; TRBD1 aligns across 8 bases. The CDR3 spans 15 residues. V lost 2 bases, J lost 1 base, and 3 bases stayed unmatched. CDR1 is SEHNR, CDR2 FQNEAQ, per germline (reference sequence). CDR3 in DNA: TGTGCCAGCAGCTTAACAGGGGGGCGTAACTATGGCTACACCTTC. This sequence encodes CASSLTGGRNYGYTF. The whole variable domain, remainder taken from reference TRBV7-9 and TRBJ1-2, is DTGVSQNPRHKITKRGQNVTFRCDPISEHNRLYWYRQTLGQGPEFLTYFQNEAQLEKSRLLSDRFSAERPKGSFSTLEIQRTEQGDSAMYLCASSLTGGRNYGYTFGSGTRLTVV.

The chain employs TRBV5-6 and TRBJ2-3, with TRBD2 matching over 7 bases. The CDR3 length is 13 residues. Per germline, CDR1 SGHDT and CDR2 YYEEEE. The trim removed 0 bases at V and 14 bases at J, leaving 9 bases unmatched. This CDR3 is CASSLGFRDYTYF. The DNA for the CDR3 is TGTGCCAGCAGCTTGGGCTTCCGGGACTACACGTATTTT.

The rearrangement joins TRBV9 to TRBJ2-1; tentative D call: TRBD2 (6 bases). Trimming cost V 5 bases and J 1 base, with 16 bases left between them. Germline V gives CDR1 SGDLS, CDR2 YYNGEE. The CDR3 runs to 16 residues. In DNA, the CDR3 is TGTGCCAGCAGTCGAACCCAGGGAGGTTCCTACAATGAGCAGTTCTTC. Translation: CASSRTQGGSYNEQFF.

This clone appeared a single time. The gene calls are TRBV5-8 and TRBJ2-3, with D possibly matching TRBD1 (5 bases). Germline CDR1 is SGHTS and CDR2 is YDEGEE. The length of the CDR3 is 18 residues. The V gene lost 4 bases and the J gene lost 1 base, with 22 bases spanning the gap. Here the CDR3 reads CASSRRVVRVLRTDTQYF. In nucleotides, the CDR3 is TGTGCCAGCAGCCGTCGGGTGGTCAGGGTTCTCCGCACAGATACGCAGTATTTT. Using reference TRBV5-8 and TRBJ2-3 for the parts outside the CDR3, the full variable domain is EAGVTQSPTHLIKTRGQQATLRCSPISGHTSVYWYQQALGLGLQFLLWYDEGEERNRGNFPPRFSGRQFPNYSSELNVNALELEDSALYLCASSRRVVRVLRTDTQYFGPGTRLTVL.

The chain links TRBV27 to TRBJ1-1; TRBD1 matches 9 bases. This CDR3 contains 15 residues. The germline V gene has CDR1 MNHEY and CDR2 SMNVEV (reference sequence). After removal of 6 bases from V and 5 bases from J, the junction contained 10 bases not matched to a gene. CDR3: CASSKTGTGRTEAFF. In DNA form, the CDR3 reads TGTGCCAGCAGCAAAACGGGGACAGGGCGGACTGAAGCTTTCTTT.

The chain is built from TRBV29-1 and TRBJ2-5, with D perhaps TRBD1 (5 bases). The J call is uncertain, as TRBJ2-7 better fits the DNA end. This CDR3 is built from 12 residues. Germline CDR1 and CDR2: SQVTM and ANQGSEA. Here the CDR3 reads CSVGGSTYEQYF. CDR3 coding DNA: TGCAGCGTTGGGGGCAGTACCTACGAGCAGTACTTC.

The chain carries TRBV19 and TRBJ1-5; D ambiguous. The CDR3 length is 13 residues. Germline assignment: CDR1 LNHDA and CDR2 SQIVND (reference sequence). V was clipped by 0 bases and J by 7 bases, with 7 bases between them. The CDR3 DNA reads TGTGCCAGTAGTATAGAGGGTAGCCAGCCCCAGCATTTT. As protein: CASSIEGSQPQHF.

This clone was detected only once. This rearrangement joins TRBV9 to TRBJ2-5, with D possibly being TRBD1 (5 bases). Trimming cost V 3 bases and J 2 bases, with 11 bases left between them. This CDR3 spans 14 amino acids. Germline loops: CDR1 SGDLS, CDR2 YYNGEE. The CDR3 DNA is TGTGCCAGCAGCGCCGACAGTTTACAAGAGACCCAGTACTTC. It yields the protein CASSADSLQETQYF. Based on the CDR3 plus reference TRBV9 and TRBJ2-5, the full variable domain is DSGVTQTPKHLITATGQRVTLRCSPRSGDLSVYWYQQSLDQGLQFLIQYYNGEERAKGNILERFSAQQFPDLHSELNLSSLELGDSALYFCASSADSLQETQYFGPGTRLLVL.

This chain joins TRBV5-6 and TRBJ2-3, with 10 bases identical to TRBD1. CDR3 length: 16 amino acids. Per the germline V gene, CDR1 is SGHDT and CDR2 is YYEEEE. V lost 0 bases, J lost 8 bases, and 9 bases stayed unmatched. CDR3 in DNA: TGTGCCAGCAGCTTGGCCGGTGACAGGGGGCCCGGTACGCAGTATTTT. Translated, it gives CASSLAGDRGPGTQYF.

This sequence joins TRBV5-1 and TRBJ2-3; 9 positions agree with TRBD1. This CDR3 has 16 residues. Germline lookup yields CDR1 SGHRS and CDR2 YFSETQ. V was pared by 3 bases and J by 2 bases, with 7 bases of the junction left unmatched. The CDR3 loop reads CASSYTGGSFTDTQYF. CDR3 coding DNA: TGCGCCAGCAGCTACACAGGGGGCTCTTTCACAGATACGCAGTATTTT.

This sequence joins TRBV5-5 and TRBJ2-7; the D gene is possibly TRBD2 (5 bases). The germline V gene has CDR1 SGHKS and CDR2 YYEKEE (reference sequence). The CDR3 length is 14 residues. Trimming removed 2 bases at V and 2 bases at J, with 11 bases between. CDR3 nucleotide sequence: TGTGCCAGCAGCTTACGGCGGACTGCCTACGAGCAGTACTTC. Its protein is CASSLRRTAYEQYF.

The CDR3 sequence is CASSFVPQYNDNEQYF. The CDR3 DNA is TGTGCCAGCAGCTTTGTTCCACAATACAACGATAACGAGCAGTACTTC. This chain links TRBV11-2 with TRBJ2-7; D gene unclear. The CDR3 runs 16 residues. Germline CDR1 and CDR2: SGHAT and FQNNGV. V lost 3 bases and J lost 5, with 20 bases in between.

The rearrangement joins TRBV4-1 to TRBJ1-1; no definite D call. Trimming stripped 2 bases from V and 1 base from J, with 5 bases between. The CDR3 runs 13 residues. Germline V gene sequence: CDR1 MGHRA, CDR2 YSYEKL. The CDR3, as DNA: TGCGCCAGCAGCCAATACAAGAACACTGAAGCTTTCTTT. This gives the protein CASSQYKNTEAFF.

The rearrangement joins TRBV2 to TRBJ2-7; D perhaps matches TRBD1 (6 bases). The CDR3 covers 13 residues. V lost 7 bases, J lost 1 base, and 11 bases lay in between. The germline CDR1 and CDR2 sequences are SNHLY and FYNNEI. CDR3 region: CASTRGRSYEQYF. For the CDR3, the DNA is TGTGCCAGCACCAGGGGCCGATCCTACGAGCAGTACTTC.

This chain uses TRBV7-6 with TRBJ1-4, with unresolved D. The V gene lost 5 bases and the J gene lost 3 bases, with 10 bases spanning the gap. The CDR3 extends over 14 amino acids. Germline-derived CDR1 and CDR2 are SGHVS and FNYEAQ. The CDR3 DNA is TGTGCCAGCAGCCAACTTCGGGCTAATGAAAAACTGTTTTTT. This translates into CASSQLRANEKLFF.

The chain has TRBV18 and TRBJ2-3; 10 bases are shared with TRBD2. The CDR3 runs to 17 residues. Losses at the gene ends were 1 base for V and 0 bases for J; bases not matched to a gene: 4. CDR1 and CDR2 from the germline V gene are KGHSH and LQKENI. The CDR3, as DNA: TGTGCCAGCTCACCACTCCCACTAGCGGGGAGCACAGATACGCAGTATTTT. It is translated as CASSPLPLAGSTDTQYF.

The V gene is TRBV13, the J gene TRBJ2-1; 10 nucleotides align to TRBD2. The V and J ends lost 0 bases and 9 bases, in that order; junction bases with no gene match: 5. The V gene's germline CDR1 is PRHDT and CDR2 FYEKMQ (reference sequence). The CDR3 has 15 residues. The CDR3 DNA is TGTGCCAGCAGCTTAGGACTAGCGGGACCGGGTGAGCAGTTCTTC. Encoded protein: CASSLGLAGPGEQFF.